This section outlines one T cell receptor beta chain sequence together with its context. The sample comes from a study of PD-L1 blockade in urothelial cancer. Study details: Patients with male sex and bladder-origin urothelial cancer accounted for about nine tenths of the roughly 29 enrolled. Patients had been given 0 to 3 earlier chemotherapy regimens.

Method: immunoSEQ multiplex PCR; TCRdb's copy keeps in-frame clones and lacks some. The table shows about 74,000 clones, with approximately 87% occurring only once. The CDR3 sequence is 17 residues long. Germline V gives CDR1 SEHNR, CDR2 FQNEAQ (reference sequence). Trimming took 5 bases from V and 7 from J, leaving 24 bases between them. As for time point: pretreatment peripheral blood. J is TRBJ2-4 and V is TRBV7-9; D is possibly TRBD1 (6 bases). The clonotype comes from a man aged 70 or older with urothelial cancer. Material: PBMCs, obtained around atezolizumab (anti-PD-L1) treatment. Here the CDR3 reads CASSPSGPNRASNIQYF. The CDR3 DNA reads as TGTGCCAGCAGCCCCTCAGGTCCCAACAGGGCTAGTAACATTCAGTACTTC.